This T cell receptor beta chain was documented in a study of CD8+ T cells in alopecia areata listed by TCRdb under 2018. About the investigation overall: In both human patients and the C3H/HeJ mouse model, the study applied high-throughput TCRbeta sequencing to look at T cell clonal expansion in alopecia areata. Scalp tissue and sorted CD4+ and CD8+ peripheral blood T cells from patchy and totalis/universalis alopecia areata patients and from healthy controls were covered by human TCRbeta sequencing. Clonality in the scalp was compared among normal scalp (n=4), patchy alopecia areata scalp (n=8), and alopecia totalis/universalis scalp (n=8). RNA came from the PAXgene miRNA kit for fixed scalp, the miRNeasy kit for PBMCs, and the RNeasy kit for mouse skin. Amplification of TCRbeta CDR3 regions was done by immunoSEQ multiplex PCR using 35 Vbeta forward primers and 13 Jbeta reverse primers.

PBMCs were separated by density centrifugation and stained for CD3, CD4 and CD8, after which CD4+ and CD8+ T cells were sorted on a FACSAria. Unaffected controls provided scalp biopsies and blood samples. Libraries were made using the immunoSEQ multiplex PCR assay. RNA was extracted from all samples and reverse transcribed into cDNA as template for TCR sequencing. SuperScript III was used for first-strand cDNA synthesis, primed with a 2:1 mix of oligo-dT and random hexamers. A synthetic immune receptor repertoire was used to measure amplification bias, and any remaining bias was corrected computationally. Turning to the authors' computational methods: Raw reads were preprocessed to remove errors, and CDR3 was defined by IMGT conventions from the conserved cysteine to phenylalanine. Clonality was calculated as 1 minus Shannon entropy normalized by log2 of the number of productive unique TCRs. Whether scalp clones were CD4 or CD8 was inferred by matching scalp TCRbeta sequences against CD4 and CD8 repertoires sorted from blood. In its TCRdb copy, this immuneACCESS table keeps in-frame sequences only and misses some clones. Where compared with another copy, unresolved V genes explain less than half of these, and the others have no known cause. V and J calls and clone size are given by that table; D and trimming were obtained from the DNA. Counted in this sample were around 97,000 clones; approximately 52% of them appeared once. The leading ten clones occupy about 9% of the sample.

This clone appeared a few times. Its binding antigen is unknown. No base qualities exist here, and no much larger clone lies one base off it. Points the paper makes about the study in general: Compared with normal scalp, lesional scalp had higher clonality and more expanded CD8+ clones, particularly in alopecia totalis/universalis, a pattern that suggests antigenic drive. Shared TCR sequences between patients were less evident than in mice, which may be partly attributable to HLA diversity in the patient population. Scalp TCR repertoire analysis is complicated because resident alphabeta T cells in normal human skin are also sequenced, whereas mouse skin is dominated by gammadelta T cells.

Material: CD4+ T cells sorted from blood. The receptor was isolated from a human donor in good health.

The CDR3 region: CASSYYRTSGGAGRETQYF. The sequenced DNA: TGTGCCAGCAGCTACTACCGGACTAGCGGGGGGGCCGGGAGAGAGACCCAGTACTTC. The chain employs TRBV28 and TRBJ2-5; the central 15 bases match TRBD2. CDR1 MDHEN and CDR2 SYDVKM are derived from the germline V gene. The germline V end is reduced by 6 bases and the J end by 4 bases; junction bases left unmatched: 15. The CDR3 starts with the cysteine, ends with the phenylalanine, and has 19 residues. The sequence is cut down to CDR3 DNA, 57 bases in frame from base 1.